The rows below give T cell receptor beta chains drawn from one sample of a study of blood T cell repertoires in COVID-19. Generated by immunoSEQ multiplex PCR, the TCRdb table keeps only in-frame clones and is missing some. The sample consists of fewer than 110,000 clones, approximately 88% of them appearing once. What was sequenced was peripheral blood. These receptor sequences come from a man aged 40-55 years with active or convalescent COVID-19. Both conserved end residues are part of each CDR3. The D gene is left open where the match is weak. Rows may omit the clone size; those that give it use once, few, many or a size class.

clone_size d_call j_call v_call cdr3_aa cdr3_nt
few . TRBJ1-1 TRBV3-1/TRBV3-2 CASSQAGLKNTEAFF TGTGCCAGCAGCCAAGCAGGACTAAAGAACACTGAAGCTTTCTTT
. TRBD2 TRBJ2-7 TRBV28 CASSLILGLAGTYEQYF TGTGCCAGCAGTTTAATCCTCGGCCTAGCGGGGACCTACGAGCAGTACTTC
few . TRBJ2-2 TRBV9 CASTPGGELFF TGTGCCAGCACCCCGGGCGGGGAGCTGTTTTTT
. TRBD1 TRBJ2-5 TRBV5-1 CASSFTGDGAETQYF TGCGCCAGCAGTTTCACAGGGGATGGGGCAGAGACCCAGTACTTC
. . TRBJ1-2 TRBV29-1 CSAEPAGSYGYTF TGCAGCGCCGAACCTGCGGGGAGCTATGGCTACACCTTC
. . TRBJ2-1 TRBV7-2 CASSLVWSSYNEQFF TGTGCCAGCAGCTTAGTGTGGAGCTCCTACAATGAGCAGTTCTTC
. . TRBJ1-1 TRBV18 CASSPAEFGAEAFF TGTGCCAGCTCACCAGCGGAGTTCGGCGCTGAAGCTTTCTTT
. TRBD2 TRBJ2-1 TRBV6-5 CASSYFTSGSAEQFF TGTGCCAGCAGTTACTTTACTAGCGGGAGTGCTGAGCAGTTCTTC
. . TRBJ1-1 TRBV6-5 CASSYSRGAEAFF TGTGCCAGCAGTTACTCCAGGGGAGCTGAAGCTTTCTTT
. TRBD2 TRBJ2-7 TRBV7-9 CASSQGLAASYEQYF TGTGCCAGCAGCCAAGGACTAGCGGCCTCCTACGAGCAGTACTTC
few TRBD1 TRBJ1-2 TRBV3-1/TRBV3-2 CASSHRDRVRGGYTF TGTGCCAGCAGCCACCGGGACAGGGTAAGAGGAGGCTACACCTTC
few TRBD1 TRBJ2-7 TRBV5-4 CASSLAGTGNEQYF TGTGCCAGCAGCTTGGCCGGGACAGGGAACGAGCAGTACTTC
once TRBD1 TRBJ1-1 TRBV13 CASSLTGEITEAFF TGTGCCAGCAGCTTGACAGGGGAAATCACTGAAGCTTTCTTT
. TRBD2 TRBJ2-7 TRBV5-1 CASSALSSGSYEQYF TGCGCCAGCAGCGCCTTGTCTAGCGGGAGTTACGAGCAGTACTTC
. TRBD1 TRBJ2-3 TRBV7-2 CASSSQTGTDTQYF TGTGCCAGCAGCTCCCAGACAGGGACCGATACGCAGTATTTT
. TRBD1 TRBJ1-3 TRBV9 CASSGQGPSSGNTIYF TGTGCCAGCAGCGGACAGGGGCCCAGCTCTGGAAACACCATATATTTT
. . TRBJ1-5 TRBV10-3 CAISAGYSNQPQHF TGTGCCATCAGTGCAGGTTATAGCAATCAGCCCCAGCATTTT
. . TRBJ2-7 TRBV10-3 CAISESHGLTAYEQYF TGTGCCATCAGTGAGTCTCATGGACTTACGGCCTACGAGCAGTACTTC
few TRBD1 TRBJ1-5 TRBV4-3 CASSQDGAGGQPQHF TGCGCCAGCAGCCAAGATGGCGCAGGGGGCCAGCCCCAGCATTTT
. . TRBJ1-1 TRBV29-1 CSVLEQATMNTEAFF TGCAGCGTCTTAGAACAGGCGACCATGAACACTGAAGCTTTCTTT
. . TRBJ1-2 TRBV20-1 CSAPRFGYTF TGCAGTGCTCCTAGATTTGGCTACACCTTC
. TRBD1 TRBJ2-4 TRBV30 CAWKGTVKNIQYF TGTGCCTGGAAGGGGACAGTTAAAAACATTCAGTACTTC
. . TRBJ2-7 TRBV2 CASSDGSIYEQYF TGTGCCAGCAGTGATGGCAGTATTTACGAGCAGTACTTC
. TRBD1 TRBJ1-3 TRBV5-1 CASRPGTGSSGNTIYF TGCGCCAGCAGGCCAGGGACAGGATCCTCTGGAAACACCATATATTTT
. . TRBJ2-1 TRBV28 CASSFLVISGTFNEQFF TGTGCCAGCAGTTTTCTCGTAATATCCGGGACATTCAATGAGCAGTTCTTC
. . TRBJ1-5 TRBV3-1/TRBV3-2 CASSQGSPPRPQHF TGTGCCAGCAGCCAAGGGAGCCCCCCTCGGCCCCAGCATTTT
. TRBD1 TRBJ2-2 TRBV18 CASSPHPQGANGELFF TGTGCCAGCTCACCCCATCCCCAGGGGGCTAACGGGGAGCTGTTTTTT
. . TRBJ1-2 TRBV28 CASSRGRGGYTF TGTGCCAGCAGCAGGGGACGGGGTGGCTACACCTTC
few TRBD2 TRBJ2-7 TRBV28 CATTPQGTSGNVQYF TGTGCCACCACTCCTCAGGGGACTAGCGGGAATGTGCAGTACTTC
. . TRBJ1-5 TRBV19 CASSYSNQPQHF TGTGCCAGTTCGTATAGCAATCAGCCCCAGCATTTT
. TRBD1 TRBJ1-2 TRBV4-1 CASSQDRGPVGYTF TGCGCCAGCAGCCAAGACAGGGGGCCAGTTGGCTACACCTTC
once . TRBJ1-2 TRBV6-5 CASSYKGYGYTF TGTGCCAGCAGTTACAAGGGGTATGGCTACACCTTC
. . TRBJ1-2 TRBV28 CASSLFGASYGYTF TGTGCCAGCAGTTTGTTTGGGGCAAGTTATGGCTACACCTTC